The present TCR beta chain was sequenced within a study of patients and donors after allogeneic stem cell transplantation. One entry per CDR3 protein results from TCRdb running MiXCR on the RT-PCR reads. The sample shows 400,000 to 450,000 distinct CDR3 sequences, 16% of them seen only once. Deletions cut 6 bases from V and 2 bases from J, with 11 bases between. The CDR3 covers 13 residues. From germline, CDR1 is KGHSH and CDR2 LQKENI. There are a few counts of this clonotype. The sequencing input was blood, either unsorted or a sorted T cell fraction (not recorded which). The receptor's source is a human donor who was either an allogeneic HSCT recipient or a stem cell or donor lymphocyte infusion donor (not recorded which). It is not recorded whose cells these are; they may come from a transplant donor. V usage is TRBV18 and J usage is TRBJ2-7, with D possibly TRBD2 on 5 matching bases. DNA for the CDR3: TGTGCCAGCTCCTCCCGGGGAGCCTACGAGCAGTACTTC. Translated, it gives CASSSRGAYEQYF.